This T cell receptor beta chain originates from a study of radiotherapy plus CTLA-4 blockade in lung cancer listed by TCRdb under 2018. Broadly, across the study: Among enrolled patients, approximately 19% had an objective response and 30% to 40% reached disease control. The investigation overall reported the following: Increased serum interferon-beta after radiation, together with early dynamic changes in blood T cell clones, were reported to be the strongest predictors of response. TCR clones derived from tumors expanded in peripheral blood after treatment with radiotherapy and ipilimumab.

As to this clone: No cognate antigen has been identified for it. No much larger clone exists at a distance of one base, and base qualities are not known.

In this study, focal radiation therapy paired with CTLA-4 blockade (ipilimumab) was tested in patients who had chemo-refractory metastatic non-small-cell lung cancer. The library was obtained by the immunoSEQ multiplex PCR assay. TCRdb limited this immuneACCESS table to in-frame rearrangements with V and J called. A share of clones is missing; checked studies link under half to unresolved V genes, and the rest is unexplained. This sample lists tens of thousands of clones; around 90% were detected once. 16% of the sample belongs to the ten largest clones. Reading from cysteine to phenylalanine, the CDR3 counts 15 amino acids. CDR3 DNA only is kept here, 45 bases in frame from base 1. V trim: 6 bases; J trim: 4 bases; unmatched bases: 6. Via the germline V gene, CDR1 is MNHEY and CDR2 SVGAGI.

Material: peripheral blood, obtained from a patient treated with radiotherapy plus ipilimumab. This TCR was sampled from a human donor with non-small cell lung cancer that progressed on radiotherapy plus ipilimumab. This receptor chain uses TRBV6-5 and TRBJ1-3; 10 of the junction bases match TRBD1. CDR3 protein: CASRLTGGSGNTIYF. Here is the DNA: TGTGCCAGCAGATTGACAGGGGGCAGCGGAAACACCATATATTTT.